What follows are 26 T cell receptor beta chains derived from one specimen sequenced in a study of blood T cell repertoires in COVID-19. Assay: immunoSEQ multiplex PCR; the TCRdb copy retains only in-frame clones and omits some. Of some 74,000 clones listed, 88% are singletons. The sequencing input was peripheral blood. These receptors were obtained from a woman aged 80 or over with acute or convalescent COVID-19.

The CDR3 sequence is CASSLEIQSSGNTIYF. DNA for the CDR3: TGTGCCAGCAGCTTAGAAATACAAAGCTCTGGAAACACCATATATTTT. The chain couples TRBV7-2 to TRBJ1-3; D gene uncertain. The V gene lost 1 base and the J gene lost 0 bases, with 10 bases spanning the gap. Germline V gives CDR1 SGHTA, CDR2 FQGNSA. The CDR3 runs to 16 residues.

This rearrangement joins TRBV4-2 to TRBJ2-1, with TRBD2 matching 13 bases. This CDR3 has 17 amino acids. Losses at the gene ends were 1 base for V and 8 bases for J; bases not matched to a gene: 8. Per the germline V gene, CDR1 is LGHNA and CDR2 is YNFKEQ. The CDR3 is CASSQAKTSGRIDEQFF. DNA of the CDR3: TGTGCCAGCAGCCAAGCCAAGACTAGCGGGAGGATCGATGAGCAGTTCTTC.

This chain joins TRBV19 and TRBJ2-3; 8 bases map to TRBD2. J lost 6 bases, V lost 5 bases, and 7 bases had no gene match. There are 14 residues in the CDR3. CDR1 and CDR2 (germline): LNHDA, SQIVND (reference sequence). The chain's CDR3 is CASSLTSALDTQYF. The CDR3 DNA is TGTGCCAGTAGTTTGACTAGCGCTTTGGATACGCAGTATTTT.

This sequence joins TRBV5-1 and TRBJ1-2; 9 bases match TRBD1. CDR3 length: 15 amino acids. Germline CDR1 SGHRS, CDR2 YFSETQ. V lost 1 base and J lost 7; bases outside the gene matches: 8. The CDR3 bases are TGCGCCAGCAGCTTGTCGCTAGGACAGGGGTTTGGCTACACCTTC. Its protein product is CASSLSLGQGFGYTF.

The chain is built from TRBV18 and TRBJ2-1, with 9 bases identical to TRBD1. CDR3 size: 15 residues. From germline, CDR1 is KGHSH and CDR2 LQKENI. The V gene end was trimmed by 3 bases and the J gene end by 3 bases; junction bases not matched to a gene: 3. CDR3 loop: CASSPTGGLYNEQFF. The CDR3 DNA reads as TGTGCCAGCTCACCTACAGGGGGCCTCTACAATGAGCAGTTCTTC.

The chain links TRBV6-5 to TRBJ1-6, with 8 bases matching TRBD1. This CDR3 has 14 amino acids. The germline gives CDR1 MNHEY, CDR2 SVGAGI. The ends lost 6 bases at V and 11 bases at J; junction bases unmatched: 9. The CDR3 DNA sequence: TGTGCCAGCAGAGGTGGACAGGGTCGGGCACCCCTCCACTTT. It translates to CASRGGQGRAPLHF.

The chain recombines TRBV9 with TRBJ1-2; 8 bases fit TRBD1. CDR3 length: 14 residues. Losses at the gene ends were 3 bases for V and 9 bases for J; bases not matched to a gene: 10. Germline V CDR1 and CDR2: SGDLS, YYNGEE. Written as DNA, the CDR3 is TGTGCCAGCAGCGCGAGAGGCGACAGGGGTAGCTACACCTTC. Residues: CASSARGDRGSYTF.

As regards this clone: At one end the junction does not follow the germline gene, possibly because of a read error. The chain couples TRBV24-1 to TRBJ2-1; D gene uncertain. The CDR3 runs 15 residues. The germline V gene has CDR1 KGHDR and CDR2 SFDVKD. The CDR3 DNA reads as TGTGCCACCAGTGATTCCGTCCGGGTAGCCTTCGGCGAGCTCTTC. Translation gives CATSDSVRVAFGELF.

The chain joins TRBV27 to TRBJ1-6; tentatively, D is TRBD1 (5 bases). Germline V gene lookup returns CDR1 MNHEY and CDR2 SMNVEV (reference sequence). The CDR3 loop spans 15 amino acids. V lost 7 bases, J lost 1 base, and 11 bases lay in between. CDR3 in DNA: TGTGCCAGCAAGCAGGGTAGTTCCTATAATTCACCCCTCCACTTT. It specifies CASKQGSSYNSPLHF.

The chain couples TRBV5-5 to TRBJ2-5; weak D call: TRBD2 (6 bases). V lost 1 base to trimming and J lost 3 bases, with 13 bases between them. The CDR3 length is 15 residues. Germline V lookup: CDR1 SGHKS, CDR2 YYEKEE (reference sequence). CDR3 loop: CASSLRSGEEETQYF. As DNA, the CDR3 is TGTGCCAGCAGCTTGAGGTCCGGGGAGGAAGAGACCCAGTACTTC.

The chain has TRBV14 and TRBJ2-7; 10 positions match TRBD1. Germline values: CDR1 SGHDN, CDR2 FVKESK. The CDR3 consists of 15 residues. The J segment lost 3 bases and the V segment lost 4 bases, leaving 6 bases of the junction unmatched. CDR3 loop: CASSPRDRGRYEQYF. As DNA, the CDR3 is TGTGCCAGCAGCCCCCGGGACAGGGGACGCTACGAGCAGTACTTC.

V and J are TRBV5-6 and TRBJ1-5; 8 bases map to TRBD1. V gave up 5 bases and J gave up 4 bases; unmatched junction bases: 8. Germline V gives CDR1 SGHDT, CDR2 YYEEEE. The CDR3 consists of 15 residues. The CDR3 DNA is TGTGCCAGCAGTCAATGGACAGGGAAGAATCAGCCCCAGCATTTT. Encoded protein: CASSQWTGKNQPQHF.

This sequence joins TRBV10-3 and TRBJ1-3; D perhaps matches TRBD1 (6 bases). The V and J ends lost 0 bases and 1 base respectively, with 7 bases between them. The length of the CDR3 is 15 residues. The germline V gene encodes CDR1 ENHRY and CDR2 SYGVKD. The CDR3 bases are TGTGCCATCAGTGAGTCGAGGGGGTCTGGAAACACCATATATTTT. It is translated as CAISESRGSGNTIYF.

The chain carries TRBV6-5 and TRBJ2-1, with 9 bases lining up with TRBD1. Germline CDR1 reads MNHEY; CDR2 reads SVGAGI. The CDR3 totals 15 residues. Trimming removed 6 bases from V and 2 bases from J; junction bases left unmatched: 5. CDR3 bases: TGTGCCAGCAGCATGACAGGGGGTCCCTACAATGAGCAGTTCTTC. Amino acids: CASSMTGGPYNEQFF.

This chain joins TRBV19 and TRBJ2-2; possibly TRBD1 for D (6 bases). Trimming pared 0 bases from V and 4 bases from J, leaving 18 bases between. The germline gives CDR1 LNHDA, CDR2 SQIVND (reference sequence). This CDR3 has 18 residues. This CDR3 is CASSIDLAGQSPTGELFF. CDR3 nucleotide sequence: TGTGCCAGTAGTATAGATCTGGCAGGACAGAGCCCCACCGGGGAGCTGTTTTTT.

V gene TRBV19 combines with J gene TRBJ1-5; 8 nucleotides match TRBD1. The CDR3 runs to 14 residues. The V gene end was trimmed by 6 bases and the J gene end by 2 bases; junction bases not matched to a gene: 3. The V gene's germline CDR1 is LNHDA and CDR2 SQIVND (reference sequence). CDR3 nucleotide sequence: TGTGCCAGTAGCGGACAGGGAGGCAATCAGCCCCAGCATTTT. Protein: CASSGQGGNQPQHF.

The J gene is TRBJ2-5, the V gene TRBV5-4; weak D call: TRBD1 (5 bases). The V gene lost 0 bases and the J gene lost 5 bases, with 8 bases spanning the gap. Germline V gene lookup returns CDR1 SGHNT and CDR2 YYREEE (reference sequence). The CDR3 loop spans 13 amino acids. CDR3 residues: CASSLGGPETQYF. The CDR3 region has the DNA TGTGCCAGCAGCTTGGGGGGCCCGGAGACCCAGTACTTC. Drawing the rest from reference TRBV5-4 and TRBJ2-5, the complete variable domain is ETGVTQSPTHLIKTRGQQVTLRCSSQSGHNTVSWYQQALGQGPQFIFQYYREEENGRGNFPPRFSGLQFPNYSSELNVNALELDDSALYLCASSLGGPETQYFGPGTRLLVL.

The CDR3 DNA follows: TGTGCCAGTAGTATCGGGAACACTGAAGCTTTCTTT. As protein: CASSIGNTEAFF. The chain links TRBV19 to TRBJ1-1, with D hard to call. The CDR3 extends over 12 amino acids. V was shortened by 3 bases and J by 1 base, with 3 bases between the two germline ends. Germline V gene sequence: CDR1 LNHDA, CDR2 SQIVND (reference sequence).

The chain combines TRBV5-1 with TRBJ2-2, with TRBD1 identical over 8 bases. Unmatched junction bases numbered 7, after V lost 2 bases and J lost 4 bases. Germline CDR1 reads SGHRS; CDR2 reads YFSETQ. This CDR3 has 16 amino acids. The CDR3 loop reads CASSLTRGPPTGELFF. The CDR3 DNA reads as TGCGCCAGCAGCTTAACCAGGGGGCCCCCCACCGGGGAGCTGTTTTTT.

To note about this clone: The sample has other DNA sequences that encode this CDR3 too. The chain has TRBV15 and TRBJ1-4, with D possibly being TRBD1 (5 bases). Trimming took 5 bases from V and 0 from J, leaving 10 bases between them. This CDR3 region has 15 residues. Germline V gene sequence: CDR1 LNHNV, CDR2 YYDKDF (reference sequence). Written as DNA, the CDR3 is TGTGCCACCAGCGGAAGGGGCGCAACTAATGAAAAACTGTTTTTT. It is translated as CATSGRGATNEKLFF.

The rearrangement joins TRBV6-5 to TRBJ2-1, with 11 nucleotides matching TRBD2. This CDR3 has 15 residues. CDR1 is MNHEY and CDR2 is SVGAGI in the germline V gene. Germline trimming cut 6 bases from V and 6 bases from J; bases unmatched to any gene: 7. CDR3 coding DNA: TGTGCCAGCAGGTTACTAGCGGGAGTCGGCAATGAGCAGTTCTTC. This gives the protein CASRLLAGVGNEQFF.

This chain joins TRBV30 and TRBJ1-2, with D unresolved. CDR1 and CDR2 from the germline V gene are GTSNPN and SVGIG (reference sequence). The CDR3 covers 14 residues. V was pared by 3 bases and J by 5 bases, with 16 bases between. In nucleotides, the CDR3 is TGTGCCTGGAGACCCCATCATTTGGCATATGGCTACACCTTC. Amino acid sequence: CAWRPHHLAYGYTF.

V usage is TRBV7-9 and J usage is TRBJ2-2; weak D call: TRBD2 (5 bases). The CDR3 spans 17 residues. V was trimmed by 3 bases and J by 3 bases, leaving 17 bases between them. Germline CDR1 SEHNR, CDR2 FQNEAQ (reference sequence). For the CDR3, the DNA is TGTGCCAGCAGCTTTTCCCGGACTTCCCTGGACACCGGGGAGCTGTTTTTT. It encodes CASSFSRTSLDTGELFF.

The chain carries TRBV27 and TRBJ2-7, with 11 bases fitting TRBD2. The V gene end was trimmed by 2 bases and the J gene end by 4 bases; junction bases not matched to a gene: 7. Germline CDR1 MNHEY, CDR2 SMNVEV (reference sequence). The CDR3 runs to 16 residues. For the CDR3, the DNA is TGTGCCAGCAGTTTAGGTTCTAGCGGGAGGCGGTACGAGCAGTACTTC. Its translation is CASSLGSSGRRYEQYF.

The genes are TRBV7-8 and TRBJ1-6; TRBD1 matches at 7 bases. V dropped 1 base and J dropped 6; count of bases not matched to a gene: 9. The CDR3 spans 17 residues. Germline CDR1 and CDR2: SGHVS and FQNEAQ. CDR3 residues: CASSLELRQGGNSPLHF. The CDR3 nucleotides read TGTGCCAGCAGCTTAGAATTACGACAGGGAGGTAATTCACCCCTCCACTTT. Based on the CDR3 plus reference TRBV7-8 and TRBJ1-6, the full variable domain is GAGVSQSPRYKVAKRGQDVALRCDPISGHVSLFWYQQALGQGPEFLTYFQNEAQLDKSGLPSDRFFAERPEGSVSTLKIQRTQQEDSAVYLCASSLELRQGGNSPLHFGNGTRLTVT.

The genes are TRBV19 and TRBJ1-6; D is ambiguous. The CDR3 has 12 residues. V shed 9 bases and J shed 6 bases, with 9 bases lying between them. Germline V gene data show CDR1 as LNHDA and CDR2 as SQIVND (reference sequence). For the CDR3, the DNA is TGTGCCAGCCAGGATTTTAATTCACCCCTCCACTTT. This sequence encodes CASQDFNSPLHF.